Below, 25 T cell receptor beta chains from the same sample are listed, as sequenced in a study of blood T cell repertoires in COVID-19. The table came from immunoSEQ multiplex PCR; TCRdb's copy has only in-frame clones and leaves some out. In the table there are about 29,000 clones, approximately 80% of which are singletons. The specimen was peripheral blood. These receptors came from a woman between 70 and 85 years old with acute or convalescent COVID-19.

The chain links TRBV5-1 to TRBJ2-7; 9 bases fit TRBD1. With V trimmed by 1 base and J by 0 bases, 8 bases remained unmatched. Per germline, CDR1 SGHRS and CDR2 YFSETQ. The CDR3 runs to 17 residues. CDR3 sequence (DNA): TGCGCCAGCAGCTTGATTGGACAGGGGAGTGGCTCCTACGAGCAGTACTTC. Its translation is CASSLIGQGSGSYEQYF.

This chain uses TRBV7-8 with TRBJ1-5; weak D call: TRBD1 (5 bases). Deletions cut 6 bases from V and 0 bases from J, with 12 bases between. There are 15 residues in the CDR3. CDR1 and CDR2 (germline): SGHVS, FQNEAQ. The DNA of the CDR3 is TGTGCCAGCAGTCTCACGGGGGATAGCAATCAGCCCCAGCATTTT. This translates into CASSLTGDSNQPQHF. Drawing the rest from reference TRBV7-8 and TRBJ1-5, the complete variable domain is GAGVSQSPRYKVAKRGQDVALRCDPISGHVSLFWYQQALGQGPEFLTYFQNEAQLDKSGLPSDRFFAERPEGSVSTLKIQRTQQEDSAVYLCASSLTGDSNQPQHFGDGTRLSIL.

The V gene is TRBV7-9, the J gene TRBJ1-2; possible D gene TRBD1, 5 bases. This CDR3 region has 13 residues. Germline loops: CDR1 SEHNR, CDR2 FQNEAQ (reference sequence). V was shortened by 2 bases and J by 6 bases, with 10 bases between the two germline ends. As DNA, the CDR3 is TGTGCCAGCAGCTTATCCCAGGGCCATGGCTACACCTTC. Protein sequence: CASSLSQGHGYTF.

The chain links TRBV5-1 to TRBJ2-7; 7 bases map to TRBD1. CDR1 is SGHRS and CDR2 is YFSETQ in the germline V gene. The V gene end was trimmed by 4 bases and the J gene end by 0 bases; junction bases not matched to a gene: 7. The CDR3 has 15 residues. The CDR3 sequence is CASSETGTDSYEQYF. The CDR3, as DNA: TGCGCCAGCAGCGAGACCGGGACAGACTCCTACGAGCAGTACTTC. Together with reference TRBV5-1 and TRBJ2-7, the CDR3 gives the full variable domain: KAGVTQTPRYLIKTRGQQVTLSCSPISGHRSVSWYQQTPGQGLQFLFEYFSETQRNKGNFPGRFSGRQFSNSRSEMNVSTLELGDSALYLCASSETGTDSYEQYFGPGTRLTVT.

V gene TRBV4-1 combines with J gene TRBJ2-7; TRBD2 matches 11 bases. V was pared by 0 bases and J by 2 bases, with 0 bases of the junction left unmatched. Germline CDR1 and CDR2: MGHRA and YSYEKL. The CDR3 spans 15 residues. Here the CDR3 reads CASSQELAGAYEQYF. In nucleotides, the CDR3 is TGCGCCAGCAGCCAAGAACTAGCGGGAGCCTACGAGCAGTACTTC.

This clone came up a few times. The chain uses TRBV28 and TRBJ1-6; no definite D call. V lost 6 bases and J 1 base, leaving 10 bases between the germline ends. The germline CDR1 and CDR2 sequences are MDHEN and SYDVKM. This CDR3 contains 15 residues. CDR3 sequence (DNA): TGTGCCAGCAGGGCCCAGGTTTCCTATAATTCACCCCTCCACTTT. Its translation: CASRAQVSYNSPLHF.

This clone was picked up a small number of times. The chain employs TRBV7-9 and TRBJ2-5; D may be TRBD2 (7 bases). The CDR3 runs 15 residues. V was cut by 4 bases and J by 2 bases, with 14 bases left in between. Germline CDR1 is SEHNR and CDR2 is FQNEAQ (reference sequence). The CDR3 reads CASSWEGQGQETQYF. The CDR3 DNA follows: TGTGCCAGCAGCTGGGAGGGGCAGGGGCAAGAGACCCAGTACTTC.

The genes are TRBV6-6 and TRBJ2-5; possibly TRBD1 for D (5 bases). The germline V gene encodes CDR1 MNHNY and CDR2 SVGAGI (reference sequence). The CDR3 extends over 15 amino acids. The V gene lost 0 bases and the J gene lost 0 bases, with 8 bases spanning the gap. DNA of the CDR3: TGTGCCAGCAGTTACTCGTCAGGGTACCAAGAGACCCAGTACTTC. Translation: CASSYSSGYQETQYF.

This chain links TRBV7-8 with TRBJ2-1; TRBD1 matches at 9 bases. CDR3 size: 13 residues. Per germline, CDR1 SGHVS and CDR2 FQNEAQ. V was clipped by 2 bases and J by 14 bases; unmatched bases: 7. The CDR3 DNA reads TGTGCCAGCAGCTTATCCGGACAGGGGTGGAAGTTCTTC. The encoded protein is CASSLSGQGWKFF.

The chain carries TRBV14 and TRBJ2-1, with 8 bases aligning to TRBD2. The CDR3 covers 15 residues. Per germline, CDR1 SGHDN and CDR2 FVKESK. V was clipped by 0 bases and J by 15 bases; unmatched bases: 13. CDR3 in amino acids: CASSQDGAGGSIWFF. For the CDR3, the DNA is TGTGCCAGCAGCCAAGACGGCGCGGGAGGCTCGATTTGGTTCTTC.

The chain has TRBV4-3 and TRBJ2-2; TRBD1 might be the D (5 bases). Trimming pared 4 bases from V and 4 bases from J, leaving 10 bases between. Germline-derived CDR1 and CDR2 are LGHNA and YSLEER. There are 14 residues in the CDR3. CDR3 DNA sequence: TGCGCCAGCAGCCCAGGGTCGATCACCGGGGAGCTGTTTTTT. It yields the protein CASSPGSITGELFF.

V usage is TRBV7-9 and J usage is TRBJ2-5, with 9 bases fitting TRBD1. The CDR3 consists of 16 residues. Germline lookup yields CDR1 SEHNR and CDR2 FQNEAQ (reference sequence). The V gene end was trimmed by 2 bases and the J gene end by 1 base; junction bases not matched to a gene: 5. The CDR3 bases are TGTGCCAGCAGCTTAACCTGGGACAGGGCCCAAGAGACCCAGTACTTC. Protein: CASSLTWDRAQETQYF.

The rearrangement uses TRBV6-5 and TRBJ2-7; TRBD1 aligns across 8 bases. CDR1 and CDR2 from the germline V gene are MNHEY and SVGAGI. There are 14 residues in the CDR3. Losses at the gene ends were 2 bases for V and 3 bases for J; bases not matched to a gene: 3. The CDR3 DNA follows: TGTGCCAGCAGTTACGCGGGACAGGACTACGAGCAGTACTTC. Protein: CASSYAGQDYEQYF.

This sequence joins TRBV5-4 and TRBJ1-2; D gene uncertain. V was pared by 2 bases and J by 6 bases, with 11 bases between. Germline CDR1 reads SGHNT; CDR2 reads YYREEE (reference sequence). The CDR3 extends over 13 amino acids. DNA of the CDR3: TGTGCCAGCAGCTTTTACGGGTTCGATGGCTACACCTTC. The encoded protein is CASSFYGFDGYTF. Variable domain in full (rest from reference TRBV5-4 and TRBJ1-2): ETGVTQSPTHLIKTRGQQVTLRCSSQSGHNTVSWYQQALGQGPQFIFQYYREEENGRGNFPPRFSGLQFPNYSSELNVNALELDDSALYLCASSFYGFDGYTFGSGTRLTVV.

The chain has TRBV9 and TRBJ1-1; maybe TRBD1 (6 bases). Germline CDR1 reads SGDLS; CDR2 reads YYNGEE. Trimming stripped 6 bases from V and 0 bases from J, with 12 bases between. The CDR3 contains 14 residues. DNA for the CDR3: TGTGCCAGCACTCCCGGGACACTGAACACTGAAGCTTTCTTT. It translates to CASTPGTLNTEAFF.

This clone turned up a few times. The chain is built from TRBV6-5 and TRBJ2-3, with D tentatively TRBD2 (6 bases). Deletions cut 6 bases from V and 0 bases from J, with 10 bases between. Germline V lookup: CDR1 MNHEY, CDR2 SVGAGI. This CDR3 has 14 amino acids. In DNA, the CDR3 is TGTGCCAGCAGGAGCGGGTTTAGCACAGATACGCAGTATTTT. Protein product: CASRSGFSTDTQYF.

This clone was seen more than once but under ten times. The CDR3 sequence is CASSAGTGIVMEQYF. The CDR3 nucleotides read TGCGCCAGCAGCGCGGGGACAGGGATAGTGATGGAGCAGTACTTC. The chain recombines TRBV5-1 with TRBJ2-7; 9 bases are a match to TRBD1. The V and J ends lost 4 bases and 7 bases, in that order; junction bases with no gene match: 12. The CDR3 has 15 residues. CDR1 and CDR2 from the germline V gene are SGHRS and YFSETQ.

The chain couples TRBV5-1 to TRBJ2-2; 8 bases fit TRBD2. The CDR3 is 15 amino acids. Germline CDR1 reads SGHRS; CDR2 reads YFSETQ. V was clipped by 2 bases and J by 3 bases; unmatched bases: 3. The CDR3: CASSFDSGDTGELFF. The CDR3 DNA follows: TGCGCCAGCAGCTTTGATAGCGGGGACACCGGGGAGCTGTTTTTT.

The rearrangement uses TRBV2 and TRBJ1-4; D not resolved. V was shortened by 5 bases and J by 7 bases, with 11 bases between the two germline ends. CDR3 size: 13 residues. Germline-derived CDR1 and CDR2 are SNHLY and FYNNEI. The CDR3 bases are TGTGCCAGCAGTAGAGGGTTGGTTGAAAAACTGTTTTTT. It translates to CASSRGLVEKLFF. Combining the CDR3 with reference TRBV2 and TRBJ1-4 gives the whole variable domain EPEVTQTPSHQVTQMGQEVILRCVPISNHLYFYWYRQILGQKVEFLVSFYNNEISEKSEIFDDQFSVERPDGSNFTLKIRSTKLEDSAMYFCASSRGLVEKLFFGSGTQLSVL.

This clone has only one observation. The J gene is TRBJ2-3, the V gene TRBV6-1; D might be TRBD2 (6 bases). Per the germline V gene, CDR1 is MNHNS and CDR2 is SASEGT. The V and J ends lost 1 base and 6 bases respectively, with 11 bases between them. The CDR3 covers 14 residues. This chain's CDR3 is CASSEVGAGDTQYF. CDR3 DNA: TGTGCCAGCAGTGAAGTCGGGGCGGGGGATACGCAGTATTTT.

The chain uses TRBV2 and TRBJ2-2; D is unclear. CDR3 size: 14 residues. Germline V gene data show CDR1 as SNHLY and CDR2 as FYNNEI. V was pared by 7 bases and J by 0 bases, with 9 bases between. The CDR3 spells CASIAESNTGELFF. The CDR3 bases are TGTGCCAGCATCGCAGAATCGAACACCGGGGAGCTGTTTTTT. Using reference TRBV2 and TRBJ2-2 for the parts outside the CDR3, the full variable domain is EPEVTQTPSHQVTQMGQEVILRCVPISNHLYFYWYRQILGQKVEFLVSFYNNEISEKSEIFDDQFSVERPDGSNFTLKIRSTKLEDSAMYFCASIAESNTGELFFGEGSRLTVL.

The chain has TRBV14 and TRBJ2-5; 12 nucleotides agree with TRBD2. The junction had 2 bases not matched to a gene; V was cut back by 4 bases and J by 2 bases. Germline lookup yields CDR1 SGHDN and CDR2 FVKESK. The CDR3 consists of 15 residues. CDR3 sequence (DNA): TGTGCCAGCAGCCTAACTAGCGGGGGGCAAGAGACCCAGTACTTC. It is translated as CASSLTSGGQETQYF. The entire variable domain, with the rest obtained from reference TRBV14 and TRBJ2-5, is as follows: EAGVTQFPSHSVIEKGQTVTLRCDPISGHDNLYWYRRVMGKEIKFLLHFVKESKQDESGMPNNRFLAERTGGTYSTLKVQPAELEDSGVYFCASSLTSGGQETQYFGPGTRLLVL.

A single count supports this clone. The chain is built from TRBV28 and TRBJ2-2; TRBD2 matches 8 bases. V shed 6 bases, J shed 0 bases, and the junction held 15 bases outside the gene matches. CDR1 is MDHEN and CDR2 is SYDVKM in the germline V gene. The CDR3 consists of 19 residues. CDR3 DNA: TGTGCCAGCAGAAGACTCCCTTTGCTAGCGGGCTCGAACACCGGGGAGCTGTTTTTT. Residues: CASRRLPLLAGSNTGELFF. The full variable domain, completed using reference TRBV28 and TRBJ2-2, is DVKVTQSSRYLVKRTGEKVFLECVQDMDHENMFWYRQDPGLGLRLIYFSYDVKMKEKGDIPEGYSVSREKKERFSLILESASTNQTSMYLCASRRLPLLAGSNTGELFFGEGSRLTVL.

The chain employs TRBV28 and TRBJ1-4; 8 bases match TRBD1. The CDR3 loop spans 13 amino acids. Germline CDR1 reads MDHEN; CDR2 reads SYDVKM. V trimming: 4 bases; J trimming: 8 bases; junction bases outside the gene matches: 3. This chain's CDR3 is CASSSGGEEKLFF. As DNA, the CDR3 is TGTGCCAGCAGTTCAGGGGGCGAAGAAAAACTGTTTTTT.

This clone was counted a few times. This rearrangement joins TRBV29-1 to TRBJ2-7; TRBD1 matches 10 bases. Germline CDR1 SQVTM, CDR2 ANQGSEA. Trimming took 6 bases from V and 5 from J; bases not matched to a gene: 10. The length of the CDR3 is 14 residues. CDR3 residues: CSVRGTGALHEQYF. CDR3 in DNA: TGCAGCGTGAGGGGGACAGGGGCTCTCCACGAGCAGTACTTC.